The clone carrying this T cell receptor beta chain has a handful of counts. The record originates from a study of blood T cells in healthy people across ages. The use of a sample-barcoded 5' primer and a J-beta primer mix characterized a second PCR of roughly 6 to 11 cycles. One entry per CDR3 protein, called by TCRdb with MiXCR from the 5' RACE reads. The profile shows 760,000 or so distinct CDR3 sequences, 20% to 25% of them singletons. The CDR3 runs 13 residues. V was cut by 4 bases and J by 7 bases, with 13 bases left in between. The germline V gene has CDR1 SQVTM and CDR2 ANQGSEA. These data were likewise used in another study, on T cells of mothers and their children.

This sequence was found in a boy younger than 18 in good health. This rearrangement joins TRBV29-1 to TRBJ2-2; D possibly corresponds to TRBD2 (6 bases). Sample: blood. CDR3 DNA sequence: TGCAGCGTTGGTCGCGGGGCCGGCGGGGAGCTGTTTTTT. It specifies CSVGRGAGGELFF.